These 16 T cell receptor beta chains came from one sample sequenced in a study of blood T cell repertoires in COVID-19. Here immunoSEQ multiplex PCR was the method, and the copy in TCRdb shows in-frame clones only, minus some. The table records approximately 90,000 clones, about 89% of them present only once. Material for sequencing was peripheral blood. The source is a man between 60 and 75 years old with COVID-19, enrolled during active disease.

The chain is built from TRBV2 and TRBJ2-7, with TRBD2 matching 16 bases. CDR1 is SNHLY, CDR2 FYNNEI, per germline. There are 15 residues in the CDR3. The junction had 3 bases not matched to a gene; V was cut back by 4 bases and J by 6 bases. CDR3 sequence: CASSVGTSGRGEQYF. The CDR3 nucleotides are TGTGCCAGCAGTGTCGGGACTAGCGGGAGGGGCGAGCAGTACTTC.

The V call is TRBV19, the J call TRBJ2-1; 12 positions match TRBD1. The CDR3 spans 15 residues. V gave up 7 bases and J gave up 5 bases; unmatched junction bases: 6. Germline V lookup: CDR1 LNHDA, CDR2 SQIVND (reference sequence). CDR3 nucleotides: TGTGCCAGTAACATGGGGACAGGGGGCCACAATGAGCAGTTCTTC. It specifies CASNMGTGGHNEQFF.

V usage is TRBV4-1 and J usage is TRBJ2-1, with TRBD1 matching 8 bases. Germline V gives CDR1 MGHRA, CDR2 YSYEKL. The ends lost 3 bases at V and 8 bases at J; junction bases unmatched: 6. The CDR3 consists of 14 residues. DNA of the CDR3: TGCGCCAGCAGCCATCCCGACAGGGGACATGAGCAGTTCTTC. Protein sequence: CASSHPDRGHEQFF.

This clone is a singleton in its sample. CDR3 sequence: CASSLPRGDRAEAFF. The CDR3 DNA is TGTGCCAGCAGCTTACCCCGAGGGGACAGGGCTGAAGCTTTCTTT. The rearrangement uses TRBV5-4 and TRBJ1-1; TRBD1 aligns across 9 bases. Germline-derived CDR1 and CDR2 are SGHNT and YYREEE (reference sequence). The junction had 8 bases not matched to a gene; V was cut back by 2 bases and J by 6 bases. The CDR3 sequence is 15 residues long.

The chain links TRBV5-1 to TRBJ2-7, with TRBD2 matching 8 bases. The junction had 5 bases not matched to a gene; V was cut back by 0 bases and J by 0 bases. From germline, CDR1 is SGHRS and CDR2 YFSETQ. The CDR3 runs to 16 residues. In DNA form, the CDR3 reads TGCGCCAGCAGCTTGGTTCTAGCGGGCTACTCCTACGAGCAGTACTTC. Its protein is CASSLVLAGYSYEQYF.

The chain uses TRBV6-4 and TRBJ1-2; no clear D gene. The CDR3 is made up of 13 amino acids. Germline V gene lookup returns CDR1 MRHNA and CDR2 SNTAGT. Trimming shortened V by 4 bases and J by 4 bases, and 10 bases separated the two germline ends. The CDR3 region is CASSVARPYGYTF. For the CDR3, the DNA is TGTGCCAGCAGTGTAGCAAGACCCTATGGCTACACCTTC.

This clone was counted between two and nine times. This chain joins TRBV19 and TRBJ2-7; TRBD2 matches 13 bases. Germline V lookup: CDR1 LNHDA, CDR2 SQIVND (reference sequence). Trimming cost V 10 bases and J 2 bases; bases outside gene matches: 2. The CDR3 is 13 residues long. CDR3 amino acids: CATTSGRAYEQYF. The CDR3 coding sequence is TGTGCCACCACTAGCGGGAGGGCCTACGAGCAGTACTTC.

On this clone: This CDR3 is also generated by other DNA sequences in the sample. CDR3 nucleotide sequence: TGTGCCAGCTCCACCGACAGGGGGCAGGATGAAAAACTGTTTTTT. Translated, it gives CASSTDRGQDEKLFF. The chain recombines TRBV19 with TRBJ1-4, with 10 bases lining up with TRBD1. With V trimmed by 9 bases and J by 6 bases, 10 bases remained unmatched. The CDR3 length is 15 residues. The germline gives CDR1 LNHDA, CDR2 SQIVND (reference sequence). Supplemented by reference TRBV19 and TRBJ1-4, the full variable domain reads DGGITQSPKYLFRKEGQNVTLSCEQNLNHDAMYWYRQDPGQGLRLIYYSQIVNDFQKGDIAEGYSVSREKKESFPLTVTSAQKNPTAFYLCASSTDRGQDEKLFFGSGTQLSVL.

CDR3 nucleotides: TGCAGTGCTAGAGATCTAGCGCAGCAGTACTTC. The encoded protein is CSARDLAQQYF. The chain employs TRBV20-1 and TRBJ2-7; D possibly corresponds to TRBD2 (6 bases). The CDR3 runs to 11 residues. V lost 0 bases to trimming and J lost 8 bases, with 8 bases between them. Germline V gene sequence: CDR1 DFQATT, CDR2 SNEGSKA (reference sequence).

V and J are TRBV4-2 and TRBJ2-7, with a possible D match to TRBD2 (5 bases). Trimming took 0 bases from V and 2 from J, leaving 11 bases between them. The germline V gene encodes CDR1 LGHNA and CDR2 YNFKEQ. The CDR3 runs 15 residues. Here the CDR3 DNA reads TGTGCCAGCAGCCAAGATGCTAGCAGCGCCTACGAGCAGTACTTC. This translates into CASSQDASSAYEQYF.

The sample holds a few counts of this clone. The J gene is TRBJ2-7, the V gene TRBV7-3, with D possibly being TRBD1 (5 bases). CDR3 length equals 14 residues. CDR1 is SGHTA and CDR2 is FQGTGA in the germline V gene. V was clipped by 5 bases and J by 6 bases, with 17 bases between them. The CDR3 sequence is CASSAQGPVSEQYF. DNA for the CDR3: TGTGCCAGCAGCGCCCAGGGTCCCGTCAGCGAGCAGTACTTC.

The CDR3 region is CASSVDRAAEQYF. The CDR3 nucleotides are TGTGCCAGCAGCGTTGACCGAGCGGCCGAGCAGTACTTC. The V and J genes are TRBV7-3 and TRBJ2-7; tentatively, D is TRBD2 (5 bases). The CDR3 extends over 13 amino acids. Germline lookup yields CDR1 SGHTA and CDR2 FQGTGA. V was trimmed by 5 bases and J by 6 bases, leaving 14 bases between them.

The chain is built from TRBV19 and TRBJ2-7; D is possibly TRBD1 (6 bases). CDR1 and CDR2 from the germline V gene are LNHDA and SQIVND (reference sequence). V was shortened by 8 bases and J by 7 bases, with 18 bases between the two germline ends. The CDR3 is made up of 13 amino acids. The CDR3 sequence is CASSGTPSGEQYF. The CDR3 nucleotides read TGTGCCAGTTCCGGGACACCATCGGGAGAGCAGTACTTC. The whole variable domain, filled in from reference TRBV19 and TRBJ2-7, reads DGGITQSPKYLFRKEGQNVTLSCEQNLNHDAMYWYRQDPGQGLRLIYYSQIVNDFQKGDIAEGYSVSREKKESFPLTVTSAQKNPTAFYLCASSGTPSGEQYFGPGTRLTVT.

The rearrangement links TRBV6-6 to TRBJ2-7; D perhaps matches TRBD1 (6 bases). V was pared by 0 bases and J by 3 bases, with 12 bases between. The CDR3 has 15 residues. Germline V gene lookup returns CDR1 MNHNY and CDR2 SVGAGI (reference sequence). The CDR3 bases are TGTGCCAGCAGTTACTCGTCGACAGGACTCTACGAGCAGTACTTC. It codes for CASSYSSTGLYEQYF.

This clone was picked up a small number of times. The chain has TRBV19 and TRBJ1-2; 9 nucleotides match TRBD1. Germline CDR1 reads LNHDA; CDR2 reads SQIVND (reference sequence). The CDR3 covers 14 residues. V shed 4 bases and J 6 bases; nucleotides not matched to a gene: 6. The CDR3 here is CASSRGDRDNGYTF. CDR3 coding DNA: TGTGCCAGTAGTAGGGGGGACAGGGATAATGGCTACACCTTC.

This sequence joins TRBV14 and TRBJ1-2; D gene ambiguous. CDR1 and CDR2 from the germline V gene are SGHDN and FVKESK. V was trimmed by 0 bases and J by 3 bases, leaving 11 bases between them. The CDR3 loop spans 15 amino acids. The CDR3 loop reads CASSQDVRGYYGYTF. The CDR3 DNA reads TGTGCCAGCAGCCAAGATGTGAGAGGGTACTATGGCTACACCTTC.